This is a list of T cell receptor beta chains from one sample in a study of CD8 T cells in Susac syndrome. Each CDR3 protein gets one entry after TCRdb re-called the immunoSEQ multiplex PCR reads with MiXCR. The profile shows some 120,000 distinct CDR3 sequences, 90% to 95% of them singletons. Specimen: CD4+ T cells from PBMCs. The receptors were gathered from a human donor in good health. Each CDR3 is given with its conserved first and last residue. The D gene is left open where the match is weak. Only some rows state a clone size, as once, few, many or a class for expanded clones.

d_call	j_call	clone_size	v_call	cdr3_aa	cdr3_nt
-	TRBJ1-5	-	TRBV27	CASSLKGPSFNQPQHF	TGTGCCAGCAGTTTGAAAGGACCGAGCTTCAATCAGCCCCAGCATTTT
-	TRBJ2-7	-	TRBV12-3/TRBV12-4	CASSLSIGRRYVHF	TGTGCCAGCAGTTTGTCCATCGGACGGAGATACGTGCACTTC
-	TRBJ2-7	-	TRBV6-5	CASSYSRIPSYEQYF	TGTGCCAGCAGTTACTCGAGAATACCGAGTTACGAGCAGTACTTC
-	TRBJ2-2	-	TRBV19	CASSMVGNTGELFF	TGTGCCAGTAGTATGGTAGGGAACACCGGGGAGCTGTTTTTT
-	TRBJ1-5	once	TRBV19	CASSMLAGVTPQHF	TGTGCCAGTAGTATGTTGGCAGGAGTGACGCCCCAGCATTTT
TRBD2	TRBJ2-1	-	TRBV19	CATERLAGWREQFF	TGTGCCACCGAAAGACTAGCGGGATGGCGTGAGCAGTTCTTC
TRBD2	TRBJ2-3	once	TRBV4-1	CASSQATGGRDTQYF	TGCGCCAGCAGCCAAGCGACGGGGGGACGGGATACGCAGTATTTT
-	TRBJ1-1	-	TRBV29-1	CSVWTVNTEAFF	TGCAGCGTGTGGACCGTGAACACTGAAGCTTTCTTT
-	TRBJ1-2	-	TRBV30	CAWSKGPRGYTF	TGTGCCTGGAGTAAGGGACCTCGGGGCTACACCTTC
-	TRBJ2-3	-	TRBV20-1	CSAVSRTSDTQYF	TGCAGTGCCGTCAGCCGGACGTCAGATACGCAGTATTTT
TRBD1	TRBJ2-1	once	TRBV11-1	CASSHRDRGYNEQFF	TGTGCCAGCAGCCACCGGGACAGGGGGTACAATGAGCAGTTCTTC
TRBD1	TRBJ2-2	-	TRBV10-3	CAISYPQDRANTGELFF	TGTGCCATCAGCTATCCTCAAGACAGGGCGAACACCGGGGAGCTGTTTTTT
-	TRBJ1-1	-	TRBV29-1	CSVLGVNTEAFF	TGCAGCGTCCTAGGGGTGAACACTGAAGCTTTCTTT
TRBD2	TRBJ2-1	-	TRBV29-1	CSVRTSGPYNEQFF	TGCAGCGTTAGGACTAGCGGGCCCTACAATGAGCAGTTCTTC
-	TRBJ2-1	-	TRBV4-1	CASSQVDRRVNEQFF	TGCGCCAGCAGCCAAGTAGACCGGAGGGTAAATGAGCAGTTCTTC
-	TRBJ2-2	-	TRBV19	CASGWKELFF	TGTGCCAGTGGGTGGAAGGAGCTGTTTTTT
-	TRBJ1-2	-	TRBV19	CASSSDSGYTF	TGTGCCAGTAGTTCAGACAGCGGCTACACCTTC
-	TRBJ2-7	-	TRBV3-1	CASSQDHSYEQYF	TGTGCCAGCAGCCAAGACCACTCCTACGAGCAGTACTTC
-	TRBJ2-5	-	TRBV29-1	CSVEQYTGLVETQYF	TGCAGCGTTGAACAGTATACAGGCCTAGTTGAGACCCAGTACTTC
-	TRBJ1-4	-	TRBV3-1	CASSQGREKLFF	TGTGCCAGCAGCCAGGGACGTGAAAAACTGTTTTTT
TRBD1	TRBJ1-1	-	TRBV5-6	CASSLRDRPNTEAFF	TGTGCCAGCAGCTTGAGGGACAGACCGAACACTGAAGCTTTCTTT
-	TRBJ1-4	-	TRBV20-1	CSARDPGLSDEKLFF	TGCAGTGCTAGAGATCCGGGGTTAAGTGACGAAAAACTGTTTTTT
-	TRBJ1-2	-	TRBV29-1	CSVDRRGYGYTF	TGCAGCGTTGATCGCAGGGGATATGGCTACACCTTC
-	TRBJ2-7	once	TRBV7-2	CASSLNGQIGEQYF	TGTGCCAGCAGCTTAAACGGACAGATTGGCGAGCAGTACTTC
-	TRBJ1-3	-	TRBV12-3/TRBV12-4	CASSSPGNTIYF	TGTGCCAGCAGTTCACCCGGAAACACCATATATTTT
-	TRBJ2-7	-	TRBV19	CASQGYSYEQYF	TGTGCCAGTCAGGGGTATTCCTACGAGCAGTACTTC
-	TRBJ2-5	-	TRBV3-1	CASSQEKKTQYF	TGTGCCAGCAGCCAAGAGAAGAAGACCCAGTACTTC
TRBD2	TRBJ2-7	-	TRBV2	CASNLAGNYEQYF	TGTGCCAGCAATCTAGCGGGGAACTACGAGCAGTACTTC
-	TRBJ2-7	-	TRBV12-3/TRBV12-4	CASSSAGLRGDEQYF	TGTGCCAGCAGTTCCGCCGGACTCCGTGGCGACGAGCAGTACTTC
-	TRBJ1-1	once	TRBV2	CASSDPGLEAFF	TGTGCCAGCAGTGACCCGGGGCTTGAAGCTTTCTTT
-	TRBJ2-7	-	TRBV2	CASSRDQTYEQYF	TGTGCCAGCAGTCGGGACCAAACCTACGAGCAGTACTTC
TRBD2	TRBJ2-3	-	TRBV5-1	CASSLESSGSVLDTQYF	TGCGCCAGCAGCTTGGAGAGTAGCGGGAGTGTGTTAGATACGCAGTATTTT